The next 30 T cell receptor beta chains were all read from a single sample in a study of blood T cell repertoires in COVID-19. Method: immunoSEQ multiplex PCR; TCRdb's copy keeps in-frame clones and lacks some. The profile shows 150,000 to 200,000 clones, around 85% of them singletons. Sequenced: peripheral blood. The receptor set was obtained from a man aged 45-60 years who had recovered from COVID-19.

This chain joins TRBV29-1 and TRBJ1-2; TRBD1 matches at 10 bases. Germline-derived CDR1 and CDR2 are SQVTM and ANQGSEA. CDR3 length: 13 residues. After removal of 0 bases from V and 10 bases from J, the junction contained 5 bases not matched to a gene. CDR3 in amino acids: CSVEEWTGGDYTF. The DNA of the CDR3 is TGCAGCGTTGAAGAGTGGACAGGGGGAGACTACACCTTC.

This chain joins TRBV21-1 and TRBJ2-7; TRBD2, the table's D call, lacks a check against the DNA. TRBV21-1 corresponds to a pseudogene. The CDR3 covers 15 residues. In nucleotides, the CDR3 is TGTGCCAGCAGCAAAGAGACTAGCGGTACCTACGAGCAGTACTTC. Translated: CASSKETSGTYEQYF.

The J gene is TRBJ2-5, the V gene TRBV5-4, with 7 bases matching TRBD2. The V gene's germline CDR1 is SGHNT and CDR2 YYREEE (reference sequence). This CDR3 region has 17 residues. V shed 4 bases, J shed 5 bases, and the junction held 17 bases outside the gene matches. In DNA, the CDR3 is TGTGCCAGCAGCCCCGCGGGAGTCTTTGTATCGACGGAGACCCAGTACTTC. Residues: CASSPAGVFVSTETQYF.

The chain has TRBV7-2 and TRBJ2-2, with a weak D call TRBD2 (5 bases). Germline loops: CDR1 SGHTA, CDR2 FQGNSA. V was trimmed by 5 bases and J by 5 bases, leaving 21 bases between them. The CDR3 covers 17 residues. CDR3 sequence reads: CASSISKVGLSTGELFF. CDR3 sequence (DNA): TGTGCCAGCAGCATTTCGAAGGTTGGACTCTCAACCGGGGAGCTGTTTTTT.

The V call is TRBV10-3, the J call TRBJ1-5, with 9 bases matching TRBD1. V dropped 10 bases and J dropped 2; count of bases not matched to a gene: 6. The CDR3 is made up of 14 amino acids. In germline, CDR1 is ENHRY, CDR2 SYGVKD. CDR3 protein: CATRTGEGNQPQHF. The CDR3 region has the DNA TGTGCCACGAGGACAGGGGAAGGCAATCAGCCCCAGCATTTT.

The chain is built from TRBV11-3 and TRBJ1-4; D ambiguous. Germline CDR1 reads SGHNT; CDR2 reads YENEEA. V was trimmed by 8 bases and J by 10 bases, leaving 20 bases between them. This CDR3 contains 14 residues. DNA of the CDR3: TGTGCCAGCGGCCGAAAGGAGGTTAAGGGAAAACTGTTTTTT. This sequence encodes CASGRKEVKGKLFF.

This chain links TRBV7-2 with TRBJ1-6; perhaps TRBD1 as D (5 bases). Trimming shortened V by 5 bases and J by 7 bases, and 18 bases separated the two germline ends. Germline loops: CDR1 SGHTA, CDR2 FQGNSA. CDR3 length equals 16 residues. CDR3: CASSAYQTAMNSPLHF. CDR3 sequence (DNA): TGTGCCAGCAGCGCGTACCAGACAGCAATGAATTCACCCCTCCACTTT.

J is TRBJ1-2 and V is TRBV4-3; D perhaps matches TRBD1 (5 bases). Trimming removed 0 bases from V and 1 base from J, with 6 bases in between. This CDR3 has 14 residues. Germline lookup yields CDR1 LGHNA and CDR2 YSLEER. In DNA form, the CDR3 reads TGCGCCAGCAGCCAAGATGACAGTAACTATGGCTACACCTTC. Translated: CASSQDDSNYGYTF.

The chain uses TRBV7-2 and TRBJ1-5; a possible D gene is TRBD1 (5 bases). This CDR3 is 13 amino acids long. V was cut by 3 bases and J by 4 bases, with 7 bases left in between. Per the germline V gene, CDR1 is SGHTA and CDR2 is FQGNSA. The CDR3 region is CASSFQGNQPQHF. The CDR3, as DNA: TGTGCCAGCAGCTTCCAGGGTAATCAGCCCCAGCATTTT.

The CDR3 nucleotides read TGTGCCAGCAGCCCCCCAGCGGGAGCCGGTCTCAATGAGCAGTTCTTC. Amino acids: CASSPPAGAGLNEQFF. V and J are TRBV9 and TRBJ2-1; 8 nucleotides agree with TRBD2. This CDR3 region has 16 residues. Germline CDR1 reads SGDLS; CDR2 reads YYNGEE. J gave up 6 bases and V 4 bases, and 12 bases lay outside the gene matches.

The V and J genes are TRBV2 and TRBJ1-4; D is unresolved. Trimming left V 5 bases short and J 8 bases short, with 9 bases between. This CDR3 is built from 12 residues. From germline, CDR1 is SNHLY and CDR2 FYNNEI. CDR3 DNA sequence: TGTGCCAGCAGTTGGCTCGGGGAAAAACTGTTTTTT. It is translated as CASSWLGEKLFF.

The chain couples TRBV20-1 to TRBJ2-5; TRBD2 matches 8 bases. Germline-derived CDR1 and CDR2 are DFQATT and SNEGSKA (reference sequence). CDR3 size: 15 residues. The J segment lost 5 bases and the V segment lost 3 bases, leaving 11 bases of the junction unmatched. CDR3 region: CSASSSPGRDETQYF. CDR3 bases: TGCAGTGCTAGTAGCTCACCCGGGAGGGATGAGACCCAGTACTTC.

The CDR3 region has the DNA TGTGCCAGCAGCTTATGGGACAGGGGGGCCGGGGAGCTGTTTTTT. It is translated as CASSLWDRGAGELFF. The chain links TRBV13 to TRBJ2-2; TRBD1 agrees at 11 bases. CDR3 length: 15 amino acids. With 2 bases clipped from V and 6 bases from J, the junction kept 2 bases outside the gene matches. Per the germline V gene, CDR1 is PRHDT and CDR2 is FYEKMQ (reference sequence).

This clone appeared a single time. This chain links TRBV19 with TRBJ2-1; 11 bases match TRBD2. This CDR3 is built from 13 residues. The germline gives CDR1 LNHDA, CDR2 SQIVND (reference sequence). The trim removed 6 bases at V and 8 bases at J, leaving 3 bases unmatched. CDR3 amino acids: CASSLSGRDEQFF. In DNA, the CDR3 is TGTGCCAGTAGCCTTAGCGGGAGGGATGAGCAGTTCTTC.

This chain connects TRBV9 to TRBJ2-1; D may be TRBD2 (6 bases). With 0 bases removed from V and 3 bases from J, the gap between germline ends came to 10 bases. The CDR3 runs to 15 residues. The germline V gene encodes CDR1 SGDLS and CDR2 YYNGEE. The CDR3 region is CASSVDGRSYNEQFF. In DNA form, the CDR3 reads TGTGCCAGCAGCGTAGACGGGAGAAGCTACAATGAGCAGTTCTTC.

This clone was recorded a few times. The chain has TRBV6-4 and TRBJ2-1; D is uncertain. Per the germline V gene, CDR1 is MRHNA and CDR2 is SNTAGT. The V end lost 2 bases, the J end lost 4 bases, and 6 bases lay between the germline ends. The CDR3 runs to 13 residues. The CDR3 DNA follows: TGTGCCAGCAGTGACGGCCCATACAATGAGCAGTTCTTC. This codes for CASSDGPYNEQFF.

This sequence joins TRBV7-6 and TRBJ2-7; 7 positions match TRBD1. CDR1 is SGHVS, CDR2 FNYEAQ, per germline. The CDR3 sequence is 15 residues long. With 1 base clipped from V and 4 bases from J, the junction kept 7 bases outside the gene matches. The chain's CDR3 is CASSLETGSHYEQYF. Written as DNA, the CDR3 is TGTGCCAGCAGCTTAGAGACAGGGTCCCATTACGAGCAGTACTTC.

The gene calls are TRBV19 and TRBJ2-5; 16 nucleotides match TRBD2. The ends lost 4 bases at V and 2 bases at J; junction bases unmatched: 1. The germline CDR1 and CDR2 sequences are LNHDA and SQIVND (reference sequence). The CDR3 runs 16 residues. The CDR3 sequence is CASSKGLAGGQETQYF. The CDR3, as DNA: TGTGCCAGTAGTAAGGGACTAGCGGGAGGGCAAGAGACCCAGTACTTC. Together with reference TRBV19 and TRBJ2-5, the CDR3 gives the full variable domain: DGGITQSPKYLFRKEGQNVTLSCEQNLNHDAMYWYRQDPGQGLRLIYYSQIVNDFQKGDIAEGYSVSREKKESFPLTVTSAQKNPTAFYLCASSKGLAGGQETQYFGPGTRLLVL.

The V call is TRBV15, the J call TRBJ2-7; the match to TRBD2 covers 13 bases. Germline loops: CDR1 LNHNV, CDR2 YYDKDF (reference sequence). The CDR3 length is 16 residues. V dropped 0 bases and J dropped 9; count of bases not matched to a gene: 8. Here the CDR3 reads CATSREDTSGRARQYF. CDR3 nucleotide sequence: TGTGCCACCAGCAGAGAGGATACTAGCGGGAGGGCCAGGCAGTACTTC.

This chain links TRBV21-1 with TRBJ1-2; TRBD1, the table's D call, was not compared with the DNA. TRBV21-1 counts as a pseudogene. The CDR3 length is 18 residues. Here the CDR3 DNA reads TGTGCCAGCAGCAAAAGGGTAGGACAGAGATCAGCTTCTTATGGCTACACCTTC. Amino acid sequence: CASSKRVGQRSASYGYTF.

This clone occurred once. This chain uses TRBV11-2 with TRBJ1-6, with a tentative D call TRBD1 (6 bases). V was shortened by 5 bases and J by 2 bases, with 19 bases between the two germline ends. The CDR3 is 18 amino acids. The germline V gene encodes CDR1 SGHAT and CDR2 FQNNGV. The CDR3 sequence is CASSLSIVGATYNSPLHF. The DNA for the CDR3 is TGTGCCAGCAGCCTAAGCATTGTGGGGGCTACCTATAATTCACCCCTCCACTTT.

V and J are TRBV10-3 and TRBJ2-1; D may be TRBD2 (5 bases). The V gene's germline CDR1 is ENHRY and CDR2 SYGVKD. Trimming took 10 bases from V and 8 from J, leaving 18 bases between them. The CDR3 runs to 13 residues. CDR3 loop: CATKPLALDEQFF. The CDR3 nucleotides are TGTGCCACGAAGCCGCTAGCCCTCGATGAGCAGTTCTTC.

This clone was observed a single time. The chain couples TRBV30 to TRBJ2-2; D is perhaps TRBD2 (6 bases). The CDR3 loop spans 15 amino acids. The V and J ends lost 0 bases and 4 bases respectively, with 12 bases between them. CDR1 is GTSNPN, CDR2 SVGIG, per germline (reference sequence). This CDR3 is CAWSVGDWSTGELFF. DNA of the CDR3: TGTGCCTGGAGTGTGGGGGACTGGAGCACCGGGGAGCTGTTTTTT.

This clone has a handful of counts. This sequence joins TRBV7-2 and TRBJ2-1; no definite D call. Germline V gene sequence: CDR1 SGHTA, CDR2 FQGNSA. Trimming shortened V by 1 base and J by 6 bases, and 7 bases separated the two germline ends. CDR3 length: 13 amino acids. The CDR3: CASSLEYGNEQFF. Here the CDR3 DNA reads TGTGCCAGCAGCTTAGAGTACGGCAATGAGCAGTTCTTC.

J is TRBJ2-5 and V is TRBV11-2; 7 bases fit TRBD2. Per the germline V gene, CDR1 is SGHAT and CDR2 is FQNNGV. This CDR3 is built from 14 residues. V lost 5 bases to trimming and J lost 4 bases; unmatched junction nucleotides: 7. CDR3 amino acids: CASSTRGVSETQYF. CDR3 sequence (DNA): TGTGCCAGCAGCACCCGGGGGGTATCAGAGACCCAGTACTTC.

The chain recombines TRBV24-1 with TRBJ1-2; 8 bases line up with TRBD1. CDR1 KGHDR and CDR2 SFDVKD come from the germline V gene. After removal of 0 bases from V and 5 bases from J, the junction contained 1 base not matched to a gene. This CDR3 is built from 14 residues. The CDR3 here is CATSDLYRGYGYTF. The DNA of the CDR3 is TGTGCCACCAGTGATTTGTACAGGGGGTATGGCTACACCTTC.

The chain combines TRBV3-1 (or the pseudogene TRBV3-2) with TRBJ2-3; 13 bases map to TRBD2. The CDR3 is made up of 16 amino acids. V dropped 4 bases and J dropped 5; count of bases not matched to a gene: 6. The germline gives CDR1 LGHDT, CDR2 YNNKEL (reference sequence). In DNA form, the CDR3 reads TGTGCCAGCAGCCTCCCGGGACTAGCGGGACTAGATACGCAGTATTTT. This gives the protein CASSLPGLAGLDTQYF.

This clone was seen a handful of times. The genes are TRBV28 and TRBJ1-6; possibly TRBD1 for D (5 bases). The CDR3 length is 16 residues. The germline gives CDR1 MDHEN, CDR2 SYDVKM. Trimming stripped 2 bases from V and 9 bases from J, with 17 bases between. The CDR3 DNA follows: TGTGCCAGCAGTTTACCCACTGACAGATTGGGTTCACCCCTCCACTTT. This gives the protein CASSLPTDRLGSPLHF.

This clone was seen only a few times. V usage is TRBV27 and J usage is TRBJ2-3, with D possibly TRBD2 on 6 matching bases. Germline values: CDR1 MNHEY, CDR2 SMNVEV (reference sequence). Trimming stripped 7 bases from V and 0 bases from J, with 8 bases between. This CDR3 comprises 13 residues. The CDR3 protein is CASTGLSTDTQYF. The CDR3, as DNA: TGTGCCAGCACGGGACTTAGCACAGATACGCAGTATTTT.

This clone was seen at least ten times. This rearrangement joins TRBV28 to TRBJ1-6; D is ambiguous. Germline V gene data show CDR1 as MDHEN and CDR2 as SYDVKM. V was cut by 2 bases and J by 0 bases, with 11 bases left in between. This CDR3 has 17 residues. The DNA for the CDR3 is TGTGCCAGCAGTTTAAGTTGGAGAAGCTCCTATAATTCACCCCTCCACTTT. This sequence encodes CASSLSWRSSYNSPLHF.